This is a list of T cell receptor beta chains from one sample in a study of OX40 agonist ivuxolimab in advanced cancers. Sequenced by immunoSEQ multiplex PCR; TCRdb stores in-frame clones only, minus some. The sample carries 110,000 or so clones, approximately 90% recorded once. Source: CD4+ or CD8+ T cells sorted from blood, taken in a trial of the OX40 agonist ivuxolimab. All receptors come from an adult with an advanced solid tumor such as melanoma, head and neck, liver or kidney cancer. Both conserved end residues are part of each CDR3. A D gene is named only where the DNA matches it firmly. The size entry is marked missing in some rows and otherwise reads once, few, many or a size class.

cdr3_aa: CAWKFRAAWARGYTF
cdr3_nt: TGTGCCTGGAAGTTTAGGGCAGCTTGGGCGCGAGGCTACACCTTC
v_call: TRBV30
d_call: .
j_call: TRBJ1-2
clone_size: .

cdr3_aa: CASSPDLGGSGEKLFF
cdr3_nt: TGCGCCAGCAGCCCCGATCTAGGGGGTAGTGGTGAAAAACTGTTTTTT
v_call: TRBV4-1
d_call: .
j_call: TRBJ1-4
clone_size: .

cdr3_aa: CASSPRMSTGEQETQYF
cdr3_nt: TGTGCCAGCTCACCTCGGATGTCTACAGGGGAGCAAGAGACCCAGTACTTC
v_call: TRBV18
d_call: TRBD1
j_call: TRBJ2-5
clone_size: .

cdr3_aa: CAYWWGSYNEQFF
cdr3_nt: TGTGCCTATTGGTGGGGTTCCTACAATGAGCAGTTCTTC
v_call: TRBV30
d_call: .
j_call: TRBJ2-1
clone_size: once

cdr3_aa: CASEDTFRDTQYF
cdr3_nt: TGTGCCAGTGAGGACACGTTTAGAGATACGCAGTATTTT
v_call: TRBV19
d_call: .
j_call: TRBJ2-3
clone_size: once

cdr3_aa: CASSQGASGDNYEQFF
cdr3_nt: TGTGCCAGCAGCCAAGGGGCTAGCGGGGATAACTATGAGCAGTTCTTC
v_call: TRBV4-2
d_call: TRBD2
j_call: TRBJ2-1
clone_size: .

cdr3_aa: CASSGRGRFSYEQYF
cdr3_nt: TGTGCCAGCAGCGGCCGGGGAAGGTTCTCCTACGAGCAGTACTTC
v_call: TRBV2
d_call: .
j_call: TRBJ2-7
clone_size: once

cdr3_aa: CASSPKAGVNTEAFF
cdr3_nt: TGTGCCAGCTCACCAAAAGCAGGGGTGAACACTGAAGCTTTCTTT
v_call: TRBV18
d_call: .
j_call: TRBJ1-1
clone_size: .

cdr3_aa: CAIAGSGLSTDTQYF
cdr3_nt: TGTGCCATCGCGGGGTCCGGCCTGAGCACAGATACGCAGTATTTT
v_call: TRBV10-3
d_call: .
j_call: TRBJ2-3
clone_size: .

cdr3_aa: CASSVVPQAEVAHEQYF
cdr3_nt: TGTGCCAGCAGCGTAGTTCCCCAGGCGGAGGTCGCCCACGAGCAGTACTTC
v_call: TRBV9
d_call: .
j_call: TRBJ2-7
clone_size: .

cdr3_aa: CASRPSLTAYEQYF
cdr3_nt: TGTGCCAGCAGACCGAGCTTAACAGCCTACGAGCAGTACTTC
v_call: TRBV6-5
d_call: .
j_call: TRBJ2-7
clone_size: .

cdr3_aa: CASSFRGLNTEAFF
cdr3_nt: TGTGCCAGCAGCTTCCGGGGGCTGAACACTGAAGCTTTCTTT
v_call: TRBV27
d_call: .
j_call: TRBJ1-1
clone_size: .

cdr3_aa: CASNAGTGVKKLFF
cdr3_nt: TGTGCCAGTAATGCCGGGACAGGGGTGAAAAAACTGTTTTTT
v_call: TRBV19
d_call: TRBD1
j_call: TRBJ1-4
clone_size: .

cdr3_aa: CASSPDVAGVSEQYF
cdr3_nt: TGTGCCAGCAGCCCAGACGTAGCGGGAGTCTCCGAGCAGTACTTC
v_call: TRBV9
d_call: TRBD2
j_call: TRBJ2-7
clone_size: .

cdr3_aa: CASSFNARRRGSNTEAFF
cdr3_nt: TGTGCCAGCAGCTTCAATGCGCGACGGAGGGGATCGAACACTGAAGCTTTCTTT
v_call: TRBV7-9
d_call: .
j_call: TRBJ1-1
clone_size: .

cdr3_aa: CASSLSAGARADIQYF
cdr3_nt: TGCGCCAGCAGCCTAAGTGCGGGGGCGCGTGCGGACATTCAGTACTTC
v_call: TRBV5-1
d_call: .
j_call: TRBJ2-4
clone_size: .

cdr3_aa: CASSNHGGSEQYF
cdr3_nt: TGTGCCAGCAGCAACCACGGGGGTTCGGAGCAGTACTTC
v_call: TRBV9
d_call: .
j_call: TRBJ2-7
clone_size: .

cdr3_aa: CASSQEIVAGYYEQYF
cdr3_nt: TGTGCCAGCAGCCAAGAGATTGTAGCGGGTTACTACGAGCAGTACTTC
v_call: TRBV4-2
d_call: TRBD2
j_call: TRBJ2-7
clone_size: once

cdr3_aa: CATREGIGGNTIYF
cdr3_nt: TGTGCCACCAGAGAGGGGATTGGGGGAAACACCATATATTTT
v_call: TRBV19
d_call: .
j_call: TRBJ1-3
clone_size: few

cdr3_aa: CASSLTGLNTGELFF
cdr3_nt: TGTGCCAGCAGTCTTACAGGCTTGAACACCGGGGAGCTGTTTTTT
v_call: TRBV6-5
d_call: .
j_call: TRBJ2-2
clone_size: once

cdr3_aa: CSVDGPGQGARGYTF
cdr3_nt: TGCAGCGTTGATGGGCCGGGACAGGGGGCCAGGGGCTACACCTTC
v_call: TRBV29-1
d_call: TRBD1
j_call: TRBJ1-2
clone_size: .

cdr3_aa: CASGSYGYTF
cdr3_nt: TGTGCCTCGGGCAGCTATGGCTACACCTTC
v_call: TRBV19
d_call: .
j_call: TRBJ1-2
clone_size: .

cdr3_aa: CASSFRPGELFF
cdr3_nt: TGTGCCAGCAGCTTTCGGCCCGGGGAGCTGTTTTTT
v_call: TRBV7-3
d_call: .
j_call: TRBJ2-2
clone_size: .

cdr3_aa: CSAFDRTQYF
cdr3_nt: TGCAGTGCTTTTGACCGGACCCAGTACTTC
v_call: TRBV20-1
d_call: .
j_call: TRBJ2-5
clone_size: .

cdr3_aa: CASSLAPQGVAWAGELFF
cdr3_nt: TGTGCCAGCAGCTTAGCGCCGCAGGGGGTAGCGTGGGCCGGGGAGCTGTTTTTT
v_call: TRBV7-2
d_call: TRBD1
j_call: TRBJ2-2
clone_size: .

cdr3_aa: CASSLGQPANYGYTF
cdr3_nt: TGTGCCAGCAGCTTGGGGCAGCCTGCTAACTATGGCTACACCTTC
v_call: TRBV5-6
d_call: .
j_call: TRBJ1-2
clone_size: .

cdr3_aa: CASSSTWGAGTDTQYF
cdr3_nt: TGTGCCAGCAGCTCCACGTGGGGAGCGGGCACAGATACGCAGTATTTT
v_call: TRBV9
d_call: .
j_call: TRBJ2-3
clone_size: .

cdr3_aa: CASSATGDTQYF
cdr3_nt: TGTGCCAGCAGCGCTACGGGAGATACGCAGTATTTT
v_call: TRBV9
d_call: .
j_call: TRBJ2-3
clone_size: .

cdr3_aa: CASWEGRTDTQYF
cdr3_nt: TGCGCCAGCTGGGAGGGAAGAACAGATACGCAGTATTTT
v_call: TRBV5-1
d_call: TRBD2
j_call: TRBJ2-3
clone_size: .

cdr3_aa: CASTPFNEQFF
cdr3_nt: TGTGCCAGCACACCCTTCAATGAGCAGTTCTTC
v_call: TRBV2
d_call: .
j_call: TRBJ2-1
clone_size: .

cdr3_aa: CASRLTTGAPTEAFF
cdr3_nt: TGTGCCAGCAGGCTCACTACAGGGGCTCCAACTGAAGCTTTCTTT
v_call: TRBV6-1
d_call: TRBD1
j_call: TRBJ1-1
clone_size: .

cdr3_aa: CASSLDGVEDNEQFF
cdr3_nt: TGTGCCAGCAGCTTGGACGGGGTGGAGGACAATGAGCAGTTCTTC
v_call: TRBV5-4
d_call: .
j_call: TRBJ2-1
clone_size: .

cdr3_aa: CASSTQQGTNQPQHF
cdr3_nt: TGTGCCAGTAGTACTCAACAGGGGACAAATCAGCCCCAGCATTTT
v_call: TRBV19
d_call: TRBD1
j_call: TRBJ1-5
clone_size: many

cdr3_aa: CASSYKGPSGELFF
cdr3_nt: TGTGCCAGCAGTTACAAGGGGCCGTCCGGGGAGCTGTTTTTT
v_call: TRBV6-5
d_call: .
j_call: TRBJ2-2
clone_size: .

cdr3_aa: CAITPGQGFYGYTF
cdr3_nt: TGTGCCATCACCCCCGGACAGGGCTTCTATGGCTACACCTTC
v_call: TRBV10-3
d_call: TRBD1
j_call: TRBJ1-2
clone_size: .

cdr3_aa: CASSVRVDGPNTEAFF
cdr3_nt: TGTGCCAGCAGTGTGCGGGTCGACGGACCGAACACTGAAGCTTTCTTT
v_call: TRBV2
d_call: .
j_call: TRBJ1-1
clone_size: .

cdr3_aa: CASSSLGGRTDTQYF
cdr3_nt: TGTGCCAGCAGTTCCCTAGGGGGGCGCACAGATACGCAGTATTTT
v_call: TRBV27
d_call: .
j_call: TRBJ2-3
clone_size: .

cdr3_aa: CASILRSNTGELFF
cdr3_nt: TGTGCCAGCATCTTACGGTCGAACACCGGGGAGCTGTTTTTT
v_call: TRBV6-1
d_call: .
j_call: TRBJ2-2
clone_size: .

cdr3_aa: CASSFSDDYEQYF
cdr3_nt: TGTGCCAGCAGCTTCTCGGACGACTACGAGCAGTACTTC
v_call: TRBV7-8
d_call: .
j_call: TRBJ2-7
clone_size: .

cdr3_aa: CASSHADTQYF
cdr3_nt: TGTGCCAGCAGTCACGCAGATACGCAGTATTTT
v_call: TRBV6-6
d_call: .
j_call: TRBJ2-3
clone_size: .

cdr3_aa: CASSLQGRWGNEQFF
cdr3_nt: TGCGCCAGCAGCCTACAGGGGAGGTGGGGAAATGAGCAGTTCTTC
v_call: TRBV5-1
d_call: .
j_call: TRBJ2-1
clone_size: .

cdr3_aa: CASGGVVNYGYTF
cdr3_nt: TGTGCCAGTGGAGGGGTAGTCAACTATGGCTACACCTTC
v_call: TRBV19
d_call: .
j_call: TRBJ1-2
clone_size: .

cdr3_aa: CASSDMGSQPQHF
cdr3_nt: TGTGCCAGCAGTGATATGGGTAGTCAGCCCCAGCATTTT
v_call: TRBV6-1
d_call: .
j_call: TRBJ1-5
clone_size: .

cdr3_aa: CASTRPGDGYTF
cdr3_nt: TGTGCCAGCACCAGGCCAGGGGATGGCTACACCTTC
v_call: TRBV7-9
d_call: .
j_call: TRBJ1-2
clone_size: .

cdr3_aa: CASSYSSGEGQPQHF
cdr3_nt: TGTGCCAGCAGTTACTCGAGTGGGGAGGGGCAGCCCCAGCATTTT
v_call: TRBV6-5
d_call: .
j_call: TRBJ1-5
clone_size: .

cdr3_aa: CASTARQGDGYTF
cdr3_nt: TGTGCCAGTACGGCCCGACAGGGGGACGGCTACACCTTC
v_call: TRBV19
d_call: TRBD1
j_call: TRBJ1-2
clone_size: .

cdr3_aa: CASATSGFYEQYF
cdr3_nt: TGTGCCAGCGCCACTAGCGGGTTTTACGAGCAGTACTTC
v_call: TRBV28
d_call: TRBD2
j_call: TRBJ2-7
clone_size: once

cdr3_aa: CASSIKAGQGFNEQYF
cdr3_nt: TGTGCCAGTAGTATTAAAGCGGGACAGGGGTTCAACGAGCAGTACTTC
v_call: TRBV19
d_call: TRBD1
j_call: TRBJ2-7
clone_size: .

cdr3_aa: CATAPLGGNTEAFF
cdr3_nt: TGTGCCACGGCACCGTTGGGGGGCAACACTGAAGCTTTCTTT
v_call: TRBV6-1
d_call: .
j_call: TRBJ1-1
clone_size: .

cdr3_aa: CASNGNYGYTF
cdr3_nt: TGTGCCAGCAATGGCAATTATGGCTACACCTTC
v_call: TRBV6-5
d_call: .
j_call: TRBJ1-2
clone_size: .

cdr3_aa: CASSLAGGPVGELFF
cdr3_nt: TGTGCCAGCAGCCTAGCGGGAGGGCCGGTCGGGGAGCTGTTTTTT
v_call: TRBV5-4
d_call: TRBD2
j_call: TRBJ2-2
clone_size: .

cdr3_aa: CASATGARMETQYF
cdr3_nt: TGTGCCAGCGCCACGGGGGCGCGTATGGAGACCCAGTACTTC
v_call: TRBV2
d_call: .
j_call: TRBJ2-5
clone_size: .

cdr3_aa: CASKGTSGPHHEQYF
cdr3_nt: TGTGCCAGCAAAGGGACTAGCGGACCTCATCACGAGCAGTACTTC
v_call: TRBV27
d_call: TRBD2
j_call: TRBJ2-7
clone_size: .

cdr3_aa: CASLSGASSGGELFF
cdr3_nt: TGTGCCAGCCTATCCGGGGCTAGCTCGGGCGGGGAGCTGTTTTTT
v_call: TRBV11-3
d_call: .
j_call: TRBJ2-2
clone_size: .

cdr3_aa: CASSTLPDRGAGYTF
cdr3_nt: TGTGCCAGTAGTACCCTCCCGGACAGGGGAGCTGGCTACACCTTC
v_call: TRBV19
d_call: TRBD1
j_call: TRBJ1-2
clone_size: .

cdr3_aa: CASSSLLLAGTTYEQYF
cdr3_nt: TGTGCCAGCAGTTCCCTCCTACTAGCGGGGACTACCTACGAGCAGTACTTC
v_call: TRBV27
d_call: TRBD2
j_call: TRBJ2-7
clone_size: .

cdr3_aa: CAIAPGNSPYEQYF
cdr3_nt: TGTGCCATCGCGCCGGGAAACTCCCCCTACGAGCAGTACTTC
v_call: TRBV10-3
d_call: .
j_call: TRBJ2-7
clone_size: .

cdr3_aa: CASASGPQLTTNEKLFF
cdr3_nt: TGCGCCAGCGCGTCGGGGCCTCAACTAACAACTAATGAAAAACTGTTTTTT
v_call: TRBV5-1
d_call: .
j_call: TRBJ1-4
clone_size: .

cdr3_aa: CASSLQGGPGTRNTGELFF
cdr3_nt: TGTGCCAGCAGCCTCCAGGGGGGACCCGGGACTAGGAACACCGGGGAGCTGTTTTTT
v_call: TRBV11-1
d_call: .
j_call: TRBJ2-2
clone_size: .

cdr3_aa: CASSPRETDTQYF
cdr3_nt: TGTGCTAGCAGCCCTCGGGAAACAGATACGCAGTATTTT
v_call: TRBV7-7
d_call: .
j_call: TRBJ2-3
clone_size: .